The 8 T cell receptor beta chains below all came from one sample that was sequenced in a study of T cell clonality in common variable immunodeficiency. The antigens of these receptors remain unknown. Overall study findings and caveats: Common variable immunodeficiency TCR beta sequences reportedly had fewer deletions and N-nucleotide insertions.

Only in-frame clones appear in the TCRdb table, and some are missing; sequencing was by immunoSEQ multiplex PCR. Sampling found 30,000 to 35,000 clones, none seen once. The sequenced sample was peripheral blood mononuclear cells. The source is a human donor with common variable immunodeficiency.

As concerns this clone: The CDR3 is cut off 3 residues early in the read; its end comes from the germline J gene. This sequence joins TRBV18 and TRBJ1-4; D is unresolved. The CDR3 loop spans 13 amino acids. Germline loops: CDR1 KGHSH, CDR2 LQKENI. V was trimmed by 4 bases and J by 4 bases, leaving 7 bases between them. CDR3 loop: CASSQGYNEKLFF. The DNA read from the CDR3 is TGTGCCAGCTCACAAGGTTATAATGAAAAA.

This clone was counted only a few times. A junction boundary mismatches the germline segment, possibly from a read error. Incomplete CDR3 DNA: TGTTCCAGCAGTTGGCGGTCCTACGAG. Protein: CSSSWRSYE. The whole CDR3 is CSSSWRSYEQYF. The chain recombines TRBV7-9 with TRBJ2-7; D gene uncertain. The read terminates 3 residues ahead of where the CDR3 ends, so the germline J gene completes it. The CDR3 is 12 amino acids. Germline CDR1 SEHNR, CDR2 FQNEAQ (reference sequence).

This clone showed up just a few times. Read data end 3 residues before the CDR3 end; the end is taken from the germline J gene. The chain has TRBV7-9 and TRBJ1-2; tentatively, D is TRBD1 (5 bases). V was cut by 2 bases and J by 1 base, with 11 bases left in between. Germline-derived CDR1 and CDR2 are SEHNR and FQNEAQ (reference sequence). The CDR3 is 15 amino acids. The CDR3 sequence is CASSLRGDDNYGYTF. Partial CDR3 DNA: TGTGCCAGCAGCTTAAGGGGCGACGATAACTATGGC.

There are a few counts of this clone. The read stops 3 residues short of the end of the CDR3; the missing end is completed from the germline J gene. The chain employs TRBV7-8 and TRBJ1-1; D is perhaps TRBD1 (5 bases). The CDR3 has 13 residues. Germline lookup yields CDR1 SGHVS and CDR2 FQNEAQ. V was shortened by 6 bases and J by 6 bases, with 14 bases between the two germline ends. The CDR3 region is CASRATGGAEAFF. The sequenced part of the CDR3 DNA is TGTGCCAGCAGAGCAACGGGGGGGGCTGAA. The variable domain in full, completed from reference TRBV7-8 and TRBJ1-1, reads GAGVSQSPRYKVAKRGQDVALRCDPISGHVSLFWYQQALGQGPEFLTYFQNEAQLDKSGLPSDRFFAERPEGSVSTLKIQRTQQEDSAVYLCASRATGGAEAFFGQGTRLTVV.

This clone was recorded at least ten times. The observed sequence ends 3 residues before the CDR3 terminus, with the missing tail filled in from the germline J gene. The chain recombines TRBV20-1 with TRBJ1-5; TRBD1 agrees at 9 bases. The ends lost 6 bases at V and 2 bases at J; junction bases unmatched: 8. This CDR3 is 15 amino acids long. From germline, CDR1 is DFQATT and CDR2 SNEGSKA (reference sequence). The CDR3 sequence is CSARTGETGNQPQHF. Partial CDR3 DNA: TGCAGTGCCAGGACAGGGGAAACGGGCAATCAGCCC.

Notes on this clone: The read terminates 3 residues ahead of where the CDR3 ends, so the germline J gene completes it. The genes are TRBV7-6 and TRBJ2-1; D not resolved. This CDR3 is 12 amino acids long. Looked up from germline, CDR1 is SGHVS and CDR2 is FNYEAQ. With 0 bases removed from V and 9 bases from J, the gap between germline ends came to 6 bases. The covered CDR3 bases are TGTGCCAGCAGCTTAGCAGGGTCTGAG. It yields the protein CASSLAGSE. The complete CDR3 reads CASSLAGSEQFF.

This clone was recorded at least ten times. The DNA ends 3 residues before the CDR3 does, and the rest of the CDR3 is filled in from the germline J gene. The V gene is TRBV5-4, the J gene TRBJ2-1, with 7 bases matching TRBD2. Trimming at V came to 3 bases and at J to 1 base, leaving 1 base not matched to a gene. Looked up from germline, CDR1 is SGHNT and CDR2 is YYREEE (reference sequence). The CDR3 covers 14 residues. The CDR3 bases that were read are TGTGCCAGCAGCTGGGGGGGATCCTACAATGAG. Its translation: CASSWGGSYNE. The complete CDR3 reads CASSWGGSYNEQFF.

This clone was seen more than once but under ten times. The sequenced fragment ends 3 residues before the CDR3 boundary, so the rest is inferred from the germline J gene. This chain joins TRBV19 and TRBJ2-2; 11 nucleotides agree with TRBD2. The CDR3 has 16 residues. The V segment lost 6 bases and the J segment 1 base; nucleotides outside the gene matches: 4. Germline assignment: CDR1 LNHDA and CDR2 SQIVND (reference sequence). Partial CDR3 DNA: TGTGCCAGTAGCCCGACTAGCGGGGTGAACACCGGGGAG. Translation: CASSPTSGVNTGE. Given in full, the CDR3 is CASSPTSGVNTGELFF.